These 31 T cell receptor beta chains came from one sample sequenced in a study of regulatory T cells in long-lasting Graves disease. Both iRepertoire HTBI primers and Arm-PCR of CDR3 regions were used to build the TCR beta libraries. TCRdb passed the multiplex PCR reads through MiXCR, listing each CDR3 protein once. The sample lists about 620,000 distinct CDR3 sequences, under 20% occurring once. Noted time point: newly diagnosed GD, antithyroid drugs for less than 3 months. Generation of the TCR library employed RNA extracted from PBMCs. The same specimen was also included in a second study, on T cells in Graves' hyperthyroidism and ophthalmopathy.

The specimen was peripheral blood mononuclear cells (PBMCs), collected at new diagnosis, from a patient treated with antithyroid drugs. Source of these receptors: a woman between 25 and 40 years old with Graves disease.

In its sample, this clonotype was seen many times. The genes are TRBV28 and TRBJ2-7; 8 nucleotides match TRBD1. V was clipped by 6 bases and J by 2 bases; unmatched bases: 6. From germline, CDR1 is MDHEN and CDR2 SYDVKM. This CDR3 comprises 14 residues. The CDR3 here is CASRLRDRTYEQYF. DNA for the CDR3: TGTGCCAGCAGACTCCGGGACAGGACCTACGAGCAGTACTTC.

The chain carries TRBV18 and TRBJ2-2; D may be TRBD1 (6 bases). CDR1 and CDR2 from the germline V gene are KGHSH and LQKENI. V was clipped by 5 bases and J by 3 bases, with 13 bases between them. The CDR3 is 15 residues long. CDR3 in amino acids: CASSTDRKYTGELFF. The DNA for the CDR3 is TGTGCCAGCTCAACTGACAGGAAATACACCGGGGAGCTGTTTTTT.

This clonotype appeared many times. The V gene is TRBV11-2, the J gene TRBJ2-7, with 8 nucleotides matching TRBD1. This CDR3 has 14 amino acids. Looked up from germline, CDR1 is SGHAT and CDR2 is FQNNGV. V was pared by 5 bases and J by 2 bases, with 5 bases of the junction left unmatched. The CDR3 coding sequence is TGTGCCAGCAGCCCGCAGGGGGCGGCCTACGAGCAGTACTTC. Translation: CASSPQGAAYEQYF.

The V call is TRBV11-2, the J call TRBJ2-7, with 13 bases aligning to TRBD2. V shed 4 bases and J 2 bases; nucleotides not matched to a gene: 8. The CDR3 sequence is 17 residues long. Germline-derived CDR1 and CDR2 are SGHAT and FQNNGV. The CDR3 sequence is CASSSRLGLAGPYEQYF. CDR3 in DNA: TGTGCCAGCAGCTCTCGATTGGGACTAGCGGGGCCCTACGAGCAGTACTTC. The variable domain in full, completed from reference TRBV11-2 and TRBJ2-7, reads EAGVAQSPRYKIIEKRQSVAFWCNPISGHATLYWYQQILGQGPKLLIQFQNNGVVDDSQLPKDRFSAERLKGVDSTLKIQPAKLEDSAVYLCASSSRLGLAGPYEQYFGPGTRLTVT.

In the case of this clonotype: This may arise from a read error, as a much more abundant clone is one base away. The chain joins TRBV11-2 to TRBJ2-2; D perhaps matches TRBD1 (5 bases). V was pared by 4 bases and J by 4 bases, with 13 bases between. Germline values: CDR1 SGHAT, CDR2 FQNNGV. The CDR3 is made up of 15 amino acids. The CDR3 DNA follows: TGTGCCAGCAGCTGGGCCGTGACAGCCACCGGGGAGCTGTTTTTT. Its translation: CASSWAVTATGELFF. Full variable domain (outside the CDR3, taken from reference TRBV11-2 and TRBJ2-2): EAGVAQSPRYKIIEKRQSVAFWCNPISGHATLYWYQQILGQGPKLLIQFQNNGVVDDSQLPKDRFSAERLKGVDSTLKIQPAKLEDSAVYLCASSWAVTATGELFFGEGSRLTVL.

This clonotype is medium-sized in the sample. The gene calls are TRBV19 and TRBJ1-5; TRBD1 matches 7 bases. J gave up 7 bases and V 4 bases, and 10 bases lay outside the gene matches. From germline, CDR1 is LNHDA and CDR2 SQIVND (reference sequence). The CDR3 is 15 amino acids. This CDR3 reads CASSKDTGAWQPQHF. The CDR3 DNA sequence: TGTGCCAGTAGTAAAGACACAGGGGCCTGGCAGCCCCAGCATTTT.

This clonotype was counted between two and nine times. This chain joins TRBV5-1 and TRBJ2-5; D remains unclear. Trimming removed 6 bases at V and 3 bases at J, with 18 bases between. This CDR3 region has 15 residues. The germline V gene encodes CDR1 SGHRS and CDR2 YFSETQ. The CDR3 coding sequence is TGCGCCAGCAATATAGCTGGCCGGAATGAAGAGACCCAGTACTTC. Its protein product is CASNIAGRNEETQYF. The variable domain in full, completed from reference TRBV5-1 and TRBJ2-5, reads KAGVTQTPRYLIKTRGQQVTLSCSPISGHRSVSWYQQTPGQGLQFLFEYFSETQRNKGNFPGRFSGRQFSNSRSEMNVSTLELGDSALYLCASNIAGRNEETQYFGPGTRLLVL.

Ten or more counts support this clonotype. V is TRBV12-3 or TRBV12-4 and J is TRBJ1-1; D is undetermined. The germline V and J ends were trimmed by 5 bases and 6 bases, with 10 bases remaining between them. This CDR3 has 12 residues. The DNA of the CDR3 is TGTGCCAGCAGTCCCAGCAGCCCTGAAGCTTTCTTT. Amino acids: CASSPSSPEAFF.

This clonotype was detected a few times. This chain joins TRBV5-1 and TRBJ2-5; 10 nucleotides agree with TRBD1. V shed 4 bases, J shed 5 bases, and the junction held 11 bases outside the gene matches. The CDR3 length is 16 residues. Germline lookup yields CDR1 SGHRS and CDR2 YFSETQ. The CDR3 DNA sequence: TGCGCCAGCAGCCCGACGGGACAGGGGTCGGCGGAGACCCAGTACTTC. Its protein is CASSPTGQGSAETQYF.

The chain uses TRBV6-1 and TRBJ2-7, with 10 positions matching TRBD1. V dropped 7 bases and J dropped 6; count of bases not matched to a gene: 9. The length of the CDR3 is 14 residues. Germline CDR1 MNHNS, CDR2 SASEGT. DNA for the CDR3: TGTGCCAGCATTGACCGGGACAGGGGCGGCGAGCAGTACTTC. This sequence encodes CASIDRDRGGEQYF.

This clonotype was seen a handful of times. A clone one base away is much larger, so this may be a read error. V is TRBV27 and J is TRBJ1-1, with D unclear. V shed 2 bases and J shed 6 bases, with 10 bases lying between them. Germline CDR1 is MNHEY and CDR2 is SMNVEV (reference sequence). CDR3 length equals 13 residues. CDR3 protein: CASSLHVMAEAFF. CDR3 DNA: TGTGCCAGCAGTTTACACGTTATGGCTGAAGCTTTCTTT.

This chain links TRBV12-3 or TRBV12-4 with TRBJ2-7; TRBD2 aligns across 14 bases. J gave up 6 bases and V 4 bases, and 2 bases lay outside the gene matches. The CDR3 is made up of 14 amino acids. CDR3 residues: CASSSGTSGSEQYF. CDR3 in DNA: TGTGCCAGCAGTTCAGGGACTAGCGGGAGCGAGCAGTACTTC.

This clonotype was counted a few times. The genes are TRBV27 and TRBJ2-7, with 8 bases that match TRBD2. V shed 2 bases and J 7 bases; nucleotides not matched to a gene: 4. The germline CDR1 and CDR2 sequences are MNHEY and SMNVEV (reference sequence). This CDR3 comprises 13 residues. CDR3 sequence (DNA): TGTGCCAGCAGTTTAAGCGGGAGTAGTGAGCAGTACTTC. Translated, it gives CASSLSGSSEQYF.

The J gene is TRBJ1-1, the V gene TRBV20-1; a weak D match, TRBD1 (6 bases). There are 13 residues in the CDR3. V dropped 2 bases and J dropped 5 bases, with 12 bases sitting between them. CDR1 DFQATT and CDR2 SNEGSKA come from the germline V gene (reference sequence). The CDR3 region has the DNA TGCAGTGCTAGAAAGAGGGGGTGGACTGAAGCTTTCTTT. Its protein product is CSARKRGWTEAFF.

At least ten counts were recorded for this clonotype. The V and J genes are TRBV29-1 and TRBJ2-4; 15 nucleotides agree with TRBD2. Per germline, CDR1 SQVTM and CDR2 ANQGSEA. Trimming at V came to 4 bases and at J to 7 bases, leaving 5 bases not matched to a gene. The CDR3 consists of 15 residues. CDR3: CSVGGLAGGLNIQYF. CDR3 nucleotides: TGCAGCGTTGGAGGACTAGCGGGAGGGCTGAACATTCAGTACTTC.

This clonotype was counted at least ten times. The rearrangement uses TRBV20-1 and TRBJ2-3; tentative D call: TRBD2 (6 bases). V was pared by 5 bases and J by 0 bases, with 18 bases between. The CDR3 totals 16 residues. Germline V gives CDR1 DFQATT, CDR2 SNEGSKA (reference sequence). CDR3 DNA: TGCAGTGCTGAAGGGATTTTAGCGGCTAGCACAGATACGCAGTATTTT. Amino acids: CSAEGILAASTDTQYF.

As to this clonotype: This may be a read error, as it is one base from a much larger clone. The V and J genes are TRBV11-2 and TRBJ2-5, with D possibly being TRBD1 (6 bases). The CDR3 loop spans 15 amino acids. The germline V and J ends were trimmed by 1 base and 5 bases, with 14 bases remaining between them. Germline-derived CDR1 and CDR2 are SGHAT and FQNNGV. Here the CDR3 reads CASSLGGGAVETQYF. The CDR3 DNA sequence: TGTGCCAGCAGCTTAGGAGGGGGAGCGGTGGAGACCCAGTACTTC.

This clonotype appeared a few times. The CDR3 DNA follows: TGTGCCAGCAGGTCCAACAGGGGTAGCACAGATACGCAGTATTTT. Encoded protein: CASRSNRGSTDTQYF. The chain employs TRBV2 and TRBJ2-3; TRBD1 agrees at 7 bases. The trim removed 6 bases at V and 0 bases at J, leaving 6 bases unmatched. The germline gives CDR1 SNHLY, CDR2 FYNNEI. The CDR3 is 15 residues long.

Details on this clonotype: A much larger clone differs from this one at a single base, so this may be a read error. The CDR3 DNA follows: TGTGCCAGCAGCCCCGGGGGGGTAGGAACTAAAGCTTTCTTT. Its translation is CASSPGGVGTKAFF. The chain recombines TRBV6-1 with TRBJ1-1; perhaps TRBD1 as D (5 bases). The CDR3 is 14 amino acids. Germline V gene data show CDR1 as MNHNS and CDR2 as SASEGT. The germline V and J ends were trimmed by 6 bases and 9 bases, with 20 bases remaining between them.

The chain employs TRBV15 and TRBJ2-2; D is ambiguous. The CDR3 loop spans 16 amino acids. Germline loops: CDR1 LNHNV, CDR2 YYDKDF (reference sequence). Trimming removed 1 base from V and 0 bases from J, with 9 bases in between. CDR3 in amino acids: CATSRGWAANTGELFF. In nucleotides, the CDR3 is TGTGCCACCAGCAGAGGTTGGGCGGCGAACACCGGGGAGCTGTTTTTT. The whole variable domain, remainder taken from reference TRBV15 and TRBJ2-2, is DAMVIQNPRYQVTQFGKPVTLSCSQTLNHNVMYWYQQKSSQAPKLLFHYYDKDFNNEADTPDNFQSRRPNTSFCFLDIRSPGLGDTAMYLCATSRGWAANTGELFFGEGSRLTVL.

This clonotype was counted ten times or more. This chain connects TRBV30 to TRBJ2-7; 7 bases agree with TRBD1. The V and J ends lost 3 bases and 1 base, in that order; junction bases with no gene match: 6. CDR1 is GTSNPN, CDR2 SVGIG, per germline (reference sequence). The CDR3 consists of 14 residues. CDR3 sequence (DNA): TGTGCCTGGAGATCGGACAGGCGATCCTACGAGCAGTACTTC. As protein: CAWRSDRRSYEQYF.

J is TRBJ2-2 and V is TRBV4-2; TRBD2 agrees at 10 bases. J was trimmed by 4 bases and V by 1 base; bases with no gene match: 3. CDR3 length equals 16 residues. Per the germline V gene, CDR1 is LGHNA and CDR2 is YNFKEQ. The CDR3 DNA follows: TGTGCCAGCAGCCAAGTTGGACTAGCGGCCACCGGGGAGCTGTTTTTT. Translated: CASSQVGLAATGELFF.

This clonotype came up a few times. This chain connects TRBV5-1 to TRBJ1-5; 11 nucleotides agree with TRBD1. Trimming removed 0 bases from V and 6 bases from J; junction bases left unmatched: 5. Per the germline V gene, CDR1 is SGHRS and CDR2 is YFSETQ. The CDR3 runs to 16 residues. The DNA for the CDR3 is TGCGCCAGCAGCTTGGACTCGGGACAGGGGGGTCAGCCCCAGCATTTT. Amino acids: CASSLDSGQGGQPQHF.

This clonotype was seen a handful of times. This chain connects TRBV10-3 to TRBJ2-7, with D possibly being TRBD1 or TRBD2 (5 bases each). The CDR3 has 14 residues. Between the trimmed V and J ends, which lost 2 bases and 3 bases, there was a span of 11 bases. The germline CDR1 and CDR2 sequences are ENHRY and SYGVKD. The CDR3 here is CAISEMVGGYEQYF. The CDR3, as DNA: TGTGCCATCAGTGAGATGGTTGGGGGCTACGAGCAGTACTTC.

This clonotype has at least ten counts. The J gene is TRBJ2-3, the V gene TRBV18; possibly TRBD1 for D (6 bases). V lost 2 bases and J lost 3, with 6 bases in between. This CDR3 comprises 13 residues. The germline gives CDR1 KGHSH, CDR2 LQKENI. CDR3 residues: CASSPGQTDTQYF. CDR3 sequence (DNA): TGTGCCAGCTCACCAGGACAGACAGATACGCAGTATTTT.

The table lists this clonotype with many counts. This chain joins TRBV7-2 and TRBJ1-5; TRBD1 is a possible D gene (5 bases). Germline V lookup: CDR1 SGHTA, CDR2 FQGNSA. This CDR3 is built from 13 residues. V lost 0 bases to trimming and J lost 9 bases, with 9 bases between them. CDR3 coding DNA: TGTGCCAGCAGCTTAGCTAGGACAACGCCCCAGCATTTT. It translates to CASSLARTTPQHF.

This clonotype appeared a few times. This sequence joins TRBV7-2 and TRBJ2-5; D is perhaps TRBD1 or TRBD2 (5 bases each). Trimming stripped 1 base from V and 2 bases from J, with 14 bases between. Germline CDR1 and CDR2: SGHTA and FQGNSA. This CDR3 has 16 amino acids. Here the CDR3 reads CASSLGSGHIQETQYF. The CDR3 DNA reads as TGTGCCAGCAGCTTAGGGTCGGGGCACATACAAGAGACCCAGTACTTC. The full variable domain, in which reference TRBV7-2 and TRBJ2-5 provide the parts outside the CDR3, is GAGVSQSPSNKVTEKGKDVELRCDPISGHTALYWYRQSLGQGLEFLIYFQGNSAPDKSGLPSDRFSAERTGGSVSTLTIQRTQQEDSAVYLCASSLGSGHIQETQYFGPGTRLLVL.

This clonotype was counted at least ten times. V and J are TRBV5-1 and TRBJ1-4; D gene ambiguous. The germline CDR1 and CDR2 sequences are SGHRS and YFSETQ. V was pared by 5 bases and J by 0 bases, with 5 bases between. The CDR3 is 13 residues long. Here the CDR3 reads CASRGTTNEKLFF. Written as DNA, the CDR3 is TGCGCCAGCAGGGGAACAACTAATGAAAAACTGTTTTTT. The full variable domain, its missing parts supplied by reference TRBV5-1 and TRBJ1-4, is KAGVTQTPRYLIKTRGQQVTLSCSPISGHRSVSWYQQTPGQGLQFLFEYFSETQRNKGNFPGRFSGRQFSNSRSEMNVSTLELGDSALYLCASRGTTNEKLFFGSGTQLSVL.

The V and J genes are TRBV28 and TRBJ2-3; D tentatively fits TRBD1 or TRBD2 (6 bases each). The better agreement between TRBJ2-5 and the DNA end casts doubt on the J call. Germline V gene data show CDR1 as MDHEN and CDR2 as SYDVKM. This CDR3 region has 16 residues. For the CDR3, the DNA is TGTGCCAGCACACTCACAAACAGGGAGGATTGGGAGACCCAGTACTTC. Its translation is CASTLTNREDWETQYF.

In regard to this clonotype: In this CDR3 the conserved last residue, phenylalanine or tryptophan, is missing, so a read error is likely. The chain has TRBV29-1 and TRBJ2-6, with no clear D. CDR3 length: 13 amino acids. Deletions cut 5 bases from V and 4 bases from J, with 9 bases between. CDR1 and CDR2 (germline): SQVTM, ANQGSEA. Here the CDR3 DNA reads TGCAGCGTTTCCGTCTCGGGGGCCAACGTCCTGACTTCC. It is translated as CSVSVSGANVLTS.

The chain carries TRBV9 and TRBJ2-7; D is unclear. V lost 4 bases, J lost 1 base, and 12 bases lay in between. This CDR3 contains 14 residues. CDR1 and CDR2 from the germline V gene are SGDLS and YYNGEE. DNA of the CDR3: TGTGCCAGCAGCTTATCTCAGGATTCCTACGAGCAGTACTTC. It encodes CASSLSQDSYEQYF.